This paragraph reports one T cell receptor (beta chain). Its antigen is unknown. The material for each subset, its genomic DNA, was split evenly across several immunoSEQ plates. TCRdb's copy holds only in-frame clones and misses some; the assay was immunoSEQ multiplex PCR. The sample yields about 2.1 million clones, 90% to 95% seen once. Germline loops: CDR1 SGHDT, CDR2 YYEEEE. The CDR3 length is 14 residues. V lost 5 bases and J lost 6, with 15 bases in between. This sample is drawn from a study of shared clonotypes between healthy human individuals. About the research overall: Every donor yielded three CD4 naive, three CD4 memory, two CD8 naive and one CD8 memory plate. Whole-study results and caveats: Rarefaction demonstrated incomplete sorted-subset sequencing despite large depth. It was expected that sequencing depth would affect clonotype sharing among donors.

Naive CD8 cells comprised CD45RO-negative, CCR7-positively selected cells, excluding terminally differentiated effector memory CD45RA+ cells. The sequence was collected from a man aged 18 to 30 in good health. Some clones in this sample may be carry-over from other donors' samples. Specimen: naive CD8+ T cells from PBMCs. The chain uses TRBV5-6 and TRBJ2-1; D may be TRBD1 or TRBD2 (5 bases each). The chain's CDR3 is CASSKRDGRNEQFF. In DNA, the CDR3 is TGTGCCAGCAGTAAAAGGGACGGCCGCAATGAGCAGTTCTTC.